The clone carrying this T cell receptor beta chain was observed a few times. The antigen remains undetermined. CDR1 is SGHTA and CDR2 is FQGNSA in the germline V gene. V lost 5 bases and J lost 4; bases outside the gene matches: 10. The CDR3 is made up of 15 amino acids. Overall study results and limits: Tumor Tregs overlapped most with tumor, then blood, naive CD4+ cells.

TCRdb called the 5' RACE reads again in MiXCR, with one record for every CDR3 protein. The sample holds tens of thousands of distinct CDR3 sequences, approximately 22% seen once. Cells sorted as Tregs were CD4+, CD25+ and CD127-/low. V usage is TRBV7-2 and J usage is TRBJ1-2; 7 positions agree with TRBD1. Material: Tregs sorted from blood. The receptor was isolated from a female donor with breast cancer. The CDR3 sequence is CASSPGGDGGYGYTF. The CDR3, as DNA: TGTGCCAGCAGCCCAGGGGGGGACGGTGGCTATGGCTACACCTTC.